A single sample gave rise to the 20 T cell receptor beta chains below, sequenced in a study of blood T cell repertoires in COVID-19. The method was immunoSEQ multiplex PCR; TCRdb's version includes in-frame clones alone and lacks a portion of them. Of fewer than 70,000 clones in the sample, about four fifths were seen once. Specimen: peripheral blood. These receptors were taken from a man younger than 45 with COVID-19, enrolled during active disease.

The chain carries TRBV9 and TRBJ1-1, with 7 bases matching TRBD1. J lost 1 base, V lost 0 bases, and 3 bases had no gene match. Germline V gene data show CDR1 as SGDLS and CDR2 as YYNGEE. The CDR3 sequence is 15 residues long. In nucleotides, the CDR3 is TGTGCCAGCAGCGTAGAGGGGGCCTCGAACACTGAAGCTTTCTTT. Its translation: CASSVEGASNTEAFF.

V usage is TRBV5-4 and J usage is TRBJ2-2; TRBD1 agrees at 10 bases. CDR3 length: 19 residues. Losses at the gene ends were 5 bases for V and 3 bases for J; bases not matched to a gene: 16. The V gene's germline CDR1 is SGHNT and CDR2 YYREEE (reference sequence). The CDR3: CASRRSWGTGEWDTGELFF. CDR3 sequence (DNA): TGTGCCAGCAGGAGGAGCTGGGGGACAGGGGAGTGGGACACCGGGGAGCTGTTTTTT.

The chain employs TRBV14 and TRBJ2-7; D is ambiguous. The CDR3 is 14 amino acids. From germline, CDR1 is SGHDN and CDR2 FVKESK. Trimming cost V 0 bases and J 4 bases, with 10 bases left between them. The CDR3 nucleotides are TGTGCCAGCAGCCAAGATCTGGCGGAATACGAGCAGTACTTC. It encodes CASSQDLAEYEQYF.

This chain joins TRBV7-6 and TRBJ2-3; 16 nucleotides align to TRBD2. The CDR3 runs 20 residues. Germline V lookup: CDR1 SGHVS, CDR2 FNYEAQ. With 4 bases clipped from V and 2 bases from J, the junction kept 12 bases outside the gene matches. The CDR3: CASSYPTGTSGRGSTDTQYF. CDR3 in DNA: TGTGCCAGCAGCTACCCTACCGGGACTAGCGGGAGGGGATCCACAGATACGCAGTATTTT.

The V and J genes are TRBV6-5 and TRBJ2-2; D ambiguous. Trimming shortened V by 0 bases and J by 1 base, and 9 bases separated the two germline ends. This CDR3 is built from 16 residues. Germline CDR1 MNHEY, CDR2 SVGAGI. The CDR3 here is CASSYSGQENTGELFF. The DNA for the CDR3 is TGTGCCAGCAGTTACTCGGGCCAGGAGAACACCGGGGAGCTGTTTTTT.

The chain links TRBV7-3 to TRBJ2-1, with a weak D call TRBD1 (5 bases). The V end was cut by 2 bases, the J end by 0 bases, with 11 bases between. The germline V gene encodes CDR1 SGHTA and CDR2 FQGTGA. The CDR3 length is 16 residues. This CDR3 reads CASSLGLDTSYNEQFF. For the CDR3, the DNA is TGTGCCAGCAGCTTAGGGTTGGACACCTCCTACAATGAGCAGTTCTTC.

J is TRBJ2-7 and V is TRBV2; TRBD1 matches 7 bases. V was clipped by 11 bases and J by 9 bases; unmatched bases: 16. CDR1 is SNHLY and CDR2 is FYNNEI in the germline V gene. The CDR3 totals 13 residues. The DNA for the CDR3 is TGTGCCTCGATCCAGGGGGAGTTGGGGGTGCAGTACTTC. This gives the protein CASIQGELGVQYF.

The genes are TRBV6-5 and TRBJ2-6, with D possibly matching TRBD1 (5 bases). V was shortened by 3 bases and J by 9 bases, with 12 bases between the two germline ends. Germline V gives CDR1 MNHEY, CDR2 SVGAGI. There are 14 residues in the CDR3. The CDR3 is CASSYLDKGNVLTF. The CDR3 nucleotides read TGTGCCAGCAGTTATCTGGACAAAGGCAACGTCCTGACTTTC.

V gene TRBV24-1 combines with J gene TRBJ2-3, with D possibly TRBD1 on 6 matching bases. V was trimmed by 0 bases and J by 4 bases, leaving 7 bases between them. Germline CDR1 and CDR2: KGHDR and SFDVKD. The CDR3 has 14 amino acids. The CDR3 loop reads CATSDLQGPDTQYF. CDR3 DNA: TGTGCCACCAGTGATTTGCAGGGGCCAGATACGCAGTATTTT.

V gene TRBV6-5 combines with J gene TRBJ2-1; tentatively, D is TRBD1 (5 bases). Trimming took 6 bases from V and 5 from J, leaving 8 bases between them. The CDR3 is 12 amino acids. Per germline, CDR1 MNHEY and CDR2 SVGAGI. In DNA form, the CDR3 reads TGTGCCAGCAGCCCAGGGAACAATGAGCAGTTCTTC. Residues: CASSPGNNEQFF.

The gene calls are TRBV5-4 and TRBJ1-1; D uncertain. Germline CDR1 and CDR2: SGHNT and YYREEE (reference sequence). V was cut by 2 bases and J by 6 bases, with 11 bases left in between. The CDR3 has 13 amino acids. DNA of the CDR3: TGTGCCAGCAGCTTAAGGAGGGAGGCTGAAGCTTTCTTT. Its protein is CASSLRREAEAFF.

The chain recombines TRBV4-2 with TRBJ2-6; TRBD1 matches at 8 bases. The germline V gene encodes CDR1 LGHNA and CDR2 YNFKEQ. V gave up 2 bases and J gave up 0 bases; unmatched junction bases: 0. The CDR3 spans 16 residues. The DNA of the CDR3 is TGTGCCAGCAGCCAAACAGGGGGCTCTGGGGCCAACGTCCTGACTTTC. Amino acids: CASSQTGGSGANVLTF.

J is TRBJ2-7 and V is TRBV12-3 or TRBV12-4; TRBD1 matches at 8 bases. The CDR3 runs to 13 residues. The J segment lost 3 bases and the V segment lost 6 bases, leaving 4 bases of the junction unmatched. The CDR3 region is CASRDRVGYEQYF. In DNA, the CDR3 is TGTGCCAGCAGGGACAGGGTTGGCTACGAGCAGTACTTC.

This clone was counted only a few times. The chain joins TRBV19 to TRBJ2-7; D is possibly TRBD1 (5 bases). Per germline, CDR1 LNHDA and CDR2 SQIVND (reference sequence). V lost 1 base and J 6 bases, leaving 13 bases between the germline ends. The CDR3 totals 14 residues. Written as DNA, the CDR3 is TGTGCCAGTAGTATAGGGCAAGGGGCCGGCGAGCAGTACTTC. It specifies CASSIGQGAGEQYF. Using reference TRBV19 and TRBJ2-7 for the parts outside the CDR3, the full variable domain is DGGITQSPKYLFRKEGQNVTLSCEQNLNHDAMYWYRQDPGQGLRLIYYSQIVNDFQKGDIAEGYSVSREKKESFPLTVTSAQKNPTAFYLCASSIGQGAGEQYFGPGTRLTVT.

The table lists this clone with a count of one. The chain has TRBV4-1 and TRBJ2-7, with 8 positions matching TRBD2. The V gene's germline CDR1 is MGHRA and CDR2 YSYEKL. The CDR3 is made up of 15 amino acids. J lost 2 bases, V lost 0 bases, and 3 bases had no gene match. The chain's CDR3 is CASSQELAATYEQYF. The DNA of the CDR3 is TGCGCCAGCAGCCAAGAACTAGCGGCGACCTACGAGCAGTACTTC.

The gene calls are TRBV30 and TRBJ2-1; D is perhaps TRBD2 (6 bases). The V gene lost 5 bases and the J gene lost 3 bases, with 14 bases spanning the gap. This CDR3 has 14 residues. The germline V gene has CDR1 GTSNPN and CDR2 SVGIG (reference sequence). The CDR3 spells CAWALAWDYNEQFF. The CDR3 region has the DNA TGTGCCTGGGCACTAGCTTGGGACTACAATGAGCAGTTCTTC.

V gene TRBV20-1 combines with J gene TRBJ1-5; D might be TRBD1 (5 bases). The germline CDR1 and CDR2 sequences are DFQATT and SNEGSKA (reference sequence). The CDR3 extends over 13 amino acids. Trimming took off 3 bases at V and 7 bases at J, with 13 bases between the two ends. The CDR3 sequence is CSASGGVGQPQHF. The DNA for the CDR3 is TGCAGTGCTAGTGGGGGGGTCGGGCAGCCCCAGCATTTT.

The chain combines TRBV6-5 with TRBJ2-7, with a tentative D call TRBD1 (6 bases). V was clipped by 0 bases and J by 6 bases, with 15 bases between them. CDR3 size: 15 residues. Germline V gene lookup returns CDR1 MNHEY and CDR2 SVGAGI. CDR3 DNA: TGTGCCAGCAGTTACTCGTATAGACAGGCGGGCGAGCAGTACTTC. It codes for CASSYSYRQAGEQYF.

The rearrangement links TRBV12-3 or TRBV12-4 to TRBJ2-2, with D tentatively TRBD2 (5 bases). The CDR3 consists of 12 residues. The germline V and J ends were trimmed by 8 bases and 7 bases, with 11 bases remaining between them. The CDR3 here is CASALRGGELFF. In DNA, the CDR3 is TGTGCCAGCGCCTTACGGGGCGGGGAGCTGTTTTTT.

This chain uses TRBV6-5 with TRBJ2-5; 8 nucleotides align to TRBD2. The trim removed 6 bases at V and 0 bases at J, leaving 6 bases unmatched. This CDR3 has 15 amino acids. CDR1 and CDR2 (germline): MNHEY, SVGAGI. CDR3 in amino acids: CASRTSANYQETQYF. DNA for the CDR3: TGTGCCAGCAGGACTAGCGCCAATTACCAAGAGACCCAGTACTTC.